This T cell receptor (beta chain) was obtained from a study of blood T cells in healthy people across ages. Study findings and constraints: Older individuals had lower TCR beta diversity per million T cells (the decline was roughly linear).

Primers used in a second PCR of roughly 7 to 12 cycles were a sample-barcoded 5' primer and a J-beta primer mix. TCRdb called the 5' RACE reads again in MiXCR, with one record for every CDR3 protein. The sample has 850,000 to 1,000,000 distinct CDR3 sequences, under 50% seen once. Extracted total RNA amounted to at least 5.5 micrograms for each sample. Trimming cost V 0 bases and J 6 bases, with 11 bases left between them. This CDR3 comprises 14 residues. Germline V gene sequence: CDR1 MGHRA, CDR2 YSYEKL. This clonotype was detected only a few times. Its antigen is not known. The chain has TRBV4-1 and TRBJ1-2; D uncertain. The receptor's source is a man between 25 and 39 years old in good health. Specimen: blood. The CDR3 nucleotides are TGCGCCAGCAGCCAAGAAGAAGGGTCCGATGGCTACACCTTC. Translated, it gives CASSQEEGSDGYTF.